The source of this TCR beta chain is a study of CD8+ T cells in alopecia areata. Across the study: Patients received oral tofacitinib, 5 to 10 mg twice daily, for moderate-to-severe alopecia areata.

Study-level results: Normal skin's resident alphabeta T cells are also sequenced in scalp samples.

The authors extracted RNA and reverse transcribed it into cDNA as the sequencing template. The method was immunoSEQ multiplex PCR; TCRdb's version includes in-frame clones alone and lacks a portion of them. The table includes 190,000 or so clones, roughly 64% detected once. About this clone itself: Its antigen remains unknown.

The CDR3 consists of 14 residues. Per germline, CDR1 MGHRA and CDR2 YSYEKL. Trimming left V 3 bases short and J 0 bases short, with 9 bases between. The treatment denotes: oral pan-JAK inhibitor, 5-10 mg twice daily. It was from alopecia areata patients that lesional scalp punch biopsies and peripheral blood were collected. PBMC-derived CD4+ and CD8+ T cells were sorted. The source material was CD8+ T cells sorted from blood, sampled at week 24, from a patient treated with tofacitinib. The rearrangement links TRBV4-1 to TRBJ2-7, with D possibly being TRBD2 (6 bases). The TCR was taken from a human donor with alopecia areata. The CDR3 coding sequence is TGCGCCAGCAGCCATAACGGGGGCTCCTACGAGCAGTACTTC. Translated: CASSHNGGSYEQYF.